The 24 T cell receptor beta chains below come from one sample, sequenced in a study of shared clonotypes between healthy human individuals. Only in-frame clones appear in the TCRdb table, and some are missing; sequencing was by immunoSEQ multiplex PCR. The top ten hold under 0.45% of the sample, which has approximately 1.5 million clones, about 98.5% seen once. The sequenced sample consisted of naive CD4+ T cells sorted from blood. Subset indicated: CD45RA+ positively selected. The receptors were gathered from a man aged 25-45 years in good health.

The V call is TRBV18, the J call TRBJ2-7; TRBD1 matches 11 bases. Per the germline V gene, CDR1 is KGHSH and CDR2 is LQKENI. V gave up 6 bases and J gave up 6 bases; unmatched junction bases: 19. This CDR3 contains 18 residues. Here the CDR3 reads CASSHWGGRTGGTFEQYF. The CDR3 DNA follows: TGTGCCAGCTCCCACTGGGGGGGCCGGACAGGGGGCACTTTCGAGCAGTACTTC.

The rearrangement links TRBV7-9 to TRBJ2-7; possibly TRBD1 for D (5 bases). CDR3 length: 15 amino acids. The V gene lost 3 bases and the J gene lost 2 bases, with 14 bases spanning the gap. CDR1 is SEHNR and CDR2 is FQNEAQ in the germline V gene (reference sequence). This CDR3 reads CASSLGLSMTYEQYF. CDR3 sequence (DNA): TGTGCCAGCAGCTTGGGGCTGTCTATGACCTACGAGCAGTACTTC.

The CDR3 loop is CASSHNGGNQPQHF. The CDR3 DNA reads as TGTGCCAGCAGCCATAACGGTGGCAATCAGCCCCAGCATTTT. V and J are TRBV7-9 and TRBJ1-5; D call uncertain. Trimming took off 5 bases at V and 2 bases at J, with 10 bases between the two ends. Germline V CDR1 and CDR2: SEHNR, FQNEAQ (reference sequence). The CDR3 sequence is 14 residues long.

The V and J genes are TRBV7-2 and TRBJ2-1, with D unresolved. The CDR3 loop spans 14 amino acids. Germline CDR1 SGHTA, CDR2 FQGNSA. Trimming removed 1 base from V and 4 bases from J, with 8 bases in between. The CDR3 protein is CASSLESRYNEQFF. CDR3 nucleotide sequence: TGTGCCAGCAGCTTAGAGAGCCGTTACAATGAGCAGTTCTTC.

J is TRBJ2-5 and V is TRBV28; TRBD1 matches 7 bases. CDR1 and CDR2 from the germline V gene are MDHEN and SYDVKM. The CDR3 is 15 amino acids. V shed 5 bases, J shed 2 bases, and the junction held 8 bases outside the gene matches. CDR3 coding DNA: TGTGCCAGCAGTCCAGGGGGATTAATTCAAGAGACCCAGTACTTC. As protein: CASSPGGLIQETQYF.

This chain joins TRBV11-2 and TRBJ2-2, with a weak D call TRBD2 (7 bases). Between the trimmed V and J ends, which lost 1 base and 4 bases, there was a span of 10 bases. CDR3 size: 15 residues. CDR1 and CDR2 (germline): SGHAT, FQNNGV. This CDR3 reads CASSLVGGRTGELFF. The CDR3 DNA reads TGTGCCAGCAGCTTAGTCGGGGGGCGCACCGGGGAGCTGTTTTTT. Supplemented by reference TRBV11-2 and TRBJ2-2, the full variable domain reads EAGVAQSPRYKIIEKRQSVAFWCNPISGHATLYWYQQILGQGPKLLIQFQNNGVVDDSQLPKDRFSAERLKGVDSTLKIQPAKLEDSAVYLCASSLVGGRTGELFFGEGSRLTVL.

V gene TRBV5-5 combines with J gene TRBJ1-5; D not resolved. V was clipped by 4 bases and J by 5 bases, with 10 bases between them. Germline CDR1 is SGHKS and CDR2 is YYEKEE (reference sequence). The CDR3 consists of 13 residues. The CDR3 reads CASSLGSDQPQHF. In nucleotides, the CDR3 is TGTGCCAGCAGCCTCGGGAGTGATCAGCCCCAGCATTTT.

The chain couples TRBV18 to TRBJ1-1, with 7 nucleotides matching TRBD1. V was clipped by 3 bases and J by 5 bases; unmatched bases: 6. The length of the CDR3 is 14 residues. Germline CDR1 is KGHSH and CDR2 is LQKENI. CDR3 sequence reads: CASSPQGVRTEAFF. The CDR3, as DNA: TGTGCCAGCTCACCTCAGGGGGTAAGGACTGAAGCTTTCTTT. The variable domain in full, with the rest retrieved from reference TRBV18 and TRBJ1-1, is NAGVMQNPRHLVRRRGQEARLRCSPMKGHSHVYWYRQLPEEGLKFMVYLQKENIIDESGMPKERFSAEFPKEGPSILRIQQVVRGDSAAYFCASSPQGVRTEAFFGQGTRLTVV.

This chain joins TRBV30 and TRBJ2-3; 8 bases are shared with TRBD2. This CDR3 is 14 amino acids long. V gave up 2 bases and J gave up 0 bases; unmatched junction bases: 1. Germline lookup yields CDR1 GTSNPN and CDR2 SVGIG (reference sequence). The CDR3 nucleotides are TGTGCCTGGAGTACTAGCGGCAGCACAGATACGCAGTATTTT. The encoded protein is CAWSTSGSTDTQYF. Full variable domain (rest looked up from reference TRBV30 and TRBJ2-3): SQTIHQWPATLVQPVGSPLSLECTVEGTSNPNLYWYRQAAGRGLQLLFYSVGIGQISSEVPQNLSASRPQDRQFILSSKKLLLSDSGFYLCAWSTSGSTDTQYFGPGTRLTVL.

J is TRBJ2-1 and V is TRBV7-3; 7 bases fit TRBD2. The CDR3 has 15 amino acids. CDR1 is SGHTA and CDR2 is FQGTGA in the germline V gene. The V and J ends lost 5 bases and 8 bases, in that order; junction bases with no gene match: 12. In DNA, the CDR3 is TGTGCCAGCAGCGCGTCGGGACTACGGGGCGATGAGCAGTTCTTC. It translates to CASSASGLRGDEQFF.

This clone was counted once. The rearrangement joins TRBV25-1 to TRBJ2-3; D remains unclear. This CDR3 is 14 amino acids long. Looked up from germline, CDR1 is MGHDK and CDR2 is SYGVNS. Trimming shortened V by 5 bases and J by 0 bases, and 9 bases separated the two germline ends. CDR3 nucleotides: TGTGCCAGCAGTAAAATCGACAGCACAGATACGCAGTATTTT. Translated, it gives CASSKIDSTDTQYF.

This sequence joins TRBV28 and TRBJ2-5; no clear D. The CDR3 runs 13 residues. Per germline, CDR1 MDHEN and CDR2 SYDVKM. V was cut by 2 bases and J by 5 bases, with 9 bases left in between. CDR3 nucleotide sequence: TGTGCCAGCAGTTTAAGACAATACGAGACCCAGTACTTC. As protein: CASSLRQYETQYF. Combining the CDR3 with reference TRBV28 and TRBJ2-5 gives the whole variable domain DVKVTQSSRYLVKRTGEKVFLECVQDMDHENMFWYRQDPGLGLRLIYFSYDVKMKEKGDIPEGYSVSREKKERFSLILESASTNQTSMYLCASSLRQYETQYFGPGTRLLVL.

This clone showed up just once. The chain links TRBV7-2 to TRBJ2-2; D is unclear. The length of the CDR3 is 13 residues. In germline, CDR1 is SGHTA, CDR2 FQGNSA. Trimming took 3 bases from V and 0 from J, leaving 2 bases between them. The CDR3 DNA reads as TGTGCCAGCAGCTTTACGAACACCGGGGAGCTGTTTTTT. It encodes CASSFTNTGELFF.

The chain couples TRBV9 to TRBJ2-5; possibly TRBD2 for D (5 bases). V dropped 4 bases and J dropped 4 bases, with 17 bases sitting between them. CDR3 size: 15 residues. CDR1 SGDLS and CDR2 YYNGEE come from the germline V gene. The CDR3 DNA reads TGTGCCAGCAGCCCTCCTGGACTCCACACAGAGACCCAGTACTTC. Protein: CASSPPGLHTETQYF.

The CDR3 nucleotides read TGTGCCAGCAGACTGCCCGATAAGCAGTACTTC. Translation gives CASRLPDKQYF. This chain joins TRBV6-1 and TRBJ2-7; the D is unclear. Germline V gene lookup returns CDR1 MNHNS and CDR2 SASEGT. V was trimmed by 6 bases and J by 8 bases, leaving 11 bases between them. The CDR3 has 11 residues.

Written as DNA, the CDR3 is TGCGCCAGCAGATATTTTTCAATAGGAAACTCCAACACCGGGGAGCTGTTTTTT. This sequence encodes CASRYFSIGNSNTGELFF. V gene TRBV5-1 combines with J gene TRBJ2-2, with no clear D. Germline CDR1 and CDR2: SGHRS and YFSETQ. The V and J ends lost 5 bases and 2 bases respectively, with 22 bases between them. The CDR3 spans 18 residues.

The CDR3 region is CASSISISGREAFF. CDR3 DNA sequence: TGTGCCAGTAGTATTTCAATCTCTGGCCGAGAAGCTTTCTTT. The rearrangement uses TRBV19 and TRBJ1-1; no clear D gene. V was trimmed by 3 bases and J by 8 bases, leaving 16 bases between them. Germline loops: CDR1 LNHDA, CDR2 SQIVND (reference sequence). This CDR3 is 14 amino acids long.

This clone was detected once. This chain connects TRBV7-9 to TRBJ2-3; D is undetermined. The CDR3 loop spans 12 amino acids. The germline V gene encodes CDR1 SEHNR and CDR2 FQNEAQ (reference sequence). Trimming pared 5 bases from V and 2 bases from J, leaving 5 bases between. The CDR3 DNA reads as TGTGCCAGCAGCGAAAACACAGATACGCAGTATTTT. This sequence encodes CASSENTDTQYF.

This clone was seen a single time. The chain combines TRBV18 with TRBJ2-7, with a weak D call TRBD1 (6 bases). This CDR3 is built from 15 residues. Deletions cut 3 bases from V and 0 bases from J, with 12 bases between. CDR1 is KGHSH, CDR2 LQKENI, per germline. The CDR3 DNA reads as TGTGCCAGCTCACCCGGGACACCAAGCTCCTACGAGCAGTACTTC. This gives the protein CASSPGTPSSYEQYF.

The gene calls are TRBV9 and TRBJ2-1, with TRBD1 as a possible D gene (5 bases). The length of the CDR3 is 15 residues. CDR1 and CDR2 (germline): SGDLS, YYNGEE. Trimming left V 2 bases short and J 5 bases short, with 14 bases between. CDR3 residues: CASSVFGTGNNEQFF. In DNA form, the CDR3 reads TGTGCCAGCAGCGTCTTCGGAACAGGCAACAATGAGCAGTTCTTC.

The chain recombines TRBV9 with TRBJ1-2; 7 nucleotides agree with TRBD1. The CDR3 loop spans 16 amino acids. CDR1 is SGDLS, CDR2 YYNGEE, per germline. The J segment lost 4 bases and the V segment lost 0 bases, leaving 9 bases of the junction unmatched. DNA of the CDR3: TGTGCCAGCAGCGTAGCTGGGCAGGGGGAGGGCTATGGCTACACCTTC. It specifies CASSVAGQGEGYGYTF.

In the case of this clone: The germline gene is not matched at one end of the junction; a read error may be the cause. The chain employs TRBV5-1 and TRBJ1-2; perhaps TRBD1 as D (6 bases). Per the germline V gene, CDR1 is SGHRS and CDR2 is YFSETQ. The CDR3 consists of 12 residues. CDR3 loop: CASSLERDTVSF. The CDR3 DNA follows: TGCGCCAGCAGCTTGGAGCGGGACACCGTTTCGTTC.

J is TRBJ2-7 and V is TRBV5-4; 9 bases are shared with TRBD1. The CDR3 length is 13 residues. Per germline, CDR1 SGHNT and CDR2 YYREEE (reference sequence). V lost 4 bases to trimming and J lost 9 bases; unmatched junction nucleotides: 8. Here the CDR3 reads CASSQTGGRGQYF. The CDR3 DNA follows: TGTGCCAGCAGCCAGACAGGGGGTAGGGGGCAGTACTTC.

The rearrangement joins TRBV5-5 to TRBJ2-2, with D possibly TRBD1 on 6 matching bases. The V gene lost 1 base and the J gene lost 5 bases, with 9 bases spanning the gap. The CDR3 has 14 amino acids. Germline V lookup: CDR1 SGHKS, CDR2 YYEKEE (reference sequence). DNA for the CDR3: TGTGCCAGCAGCTTGACAGGGCCGACCGGGGAGCTGTTTTTT. Translation gives CASSLTGPTGELFF.